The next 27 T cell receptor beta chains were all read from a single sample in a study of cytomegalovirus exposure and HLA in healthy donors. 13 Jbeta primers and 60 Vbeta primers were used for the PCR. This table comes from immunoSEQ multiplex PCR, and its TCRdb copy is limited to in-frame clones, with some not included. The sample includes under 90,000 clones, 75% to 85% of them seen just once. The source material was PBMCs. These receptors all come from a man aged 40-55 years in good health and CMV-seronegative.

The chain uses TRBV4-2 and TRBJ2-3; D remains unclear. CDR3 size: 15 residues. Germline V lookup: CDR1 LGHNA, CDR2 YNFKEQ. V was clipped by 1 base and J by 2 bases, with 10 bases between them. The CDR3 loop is CASSQVADSTDTQYF. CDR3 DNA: TGTGCCAGCAGCCAAGTGGCAGACTCCACAGATACGCAGTATTTT.

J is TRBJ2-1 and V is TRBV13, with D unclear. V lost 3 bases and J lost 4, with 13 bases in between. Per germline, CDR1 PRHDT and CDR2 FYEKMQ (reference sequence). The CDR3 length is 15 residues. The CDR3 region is CASSFISLLYNEQFF. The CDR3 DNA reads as TGTGCCAGCAGCTTCATATCACTCCTATACAATGAGCAGTTCTTC.

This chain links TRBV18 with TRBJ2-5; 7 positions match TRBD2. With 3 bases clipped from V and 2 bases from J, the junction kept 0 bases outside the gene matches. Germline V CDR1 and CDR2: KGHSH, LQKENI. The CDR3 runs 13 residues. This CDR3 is CASSPGLQETQYF. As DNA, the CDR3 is TGTGCCAGCTCACCGGGACTACAAGAGACCCAGTACTTC. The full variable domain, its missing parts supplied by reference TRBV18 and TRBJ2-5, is NAGVMQNPRHLVRRRGQEARLRCSPMKGHSHVYWYRQLPEEGLKFMVYLQKENIIDESGMPKERFSAEFPKEGPSILRIQQVVRGDSAAYFCASSPGLQETQYFGPGTRLLVL.

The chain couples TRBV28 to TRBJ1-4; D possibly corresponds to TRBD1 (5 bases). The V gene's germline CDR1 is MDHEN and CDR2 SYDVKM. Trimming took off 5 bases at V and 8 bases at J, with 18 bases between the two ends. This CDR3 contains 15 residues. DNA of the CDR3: TGTGCCAGCAGTCAAGGGTCAGGGTTCGGGGAAAAACTGTTTTTT. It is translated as CASSQGSGFGEKLFF. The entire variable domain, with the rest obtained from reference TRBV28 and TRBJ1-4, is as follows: DVKVTQSSRYLVKRTGEKVFLECVQDMDHENMFWYRQDPGLGLRLIYFSYDVKMKEKGDIPEGYSVSREKKERFSLILESASTNQTSMYLCASSQGSGFGEKLFFGSGTQLSVL.

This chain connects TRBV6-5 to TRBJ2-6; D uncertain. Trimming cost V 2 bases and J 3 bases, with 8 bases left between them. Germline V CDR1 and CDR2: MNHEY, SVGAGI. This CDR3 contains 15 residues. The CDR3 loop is CASSYEFLGANVLTF. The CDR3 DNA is TGTGCCAGCAGTTACGAGTTTCTTGGGGCCAACGTCCTGACTTTC.

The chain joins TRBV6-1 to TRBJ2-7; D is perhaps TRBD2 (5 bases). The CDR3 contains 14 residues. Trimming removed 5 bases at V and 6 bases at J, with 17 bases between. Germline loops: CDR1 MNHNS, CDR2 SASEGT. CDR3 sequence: CASSLGNLFGEQYF. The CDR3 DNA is TGTGCCAGCAGTCTCGGGAATCTCTTCGGCGAGCAGTACTTC.

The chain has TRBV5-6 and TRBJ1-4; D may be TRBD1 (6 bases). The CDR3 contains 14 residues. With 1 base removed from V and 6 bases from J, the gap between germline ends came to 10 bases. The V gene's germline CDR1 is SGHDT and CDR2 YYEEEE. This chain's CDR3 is CASSLWGRDEKLFF. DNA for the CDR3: TGTGCCAGCAGCTTGTGGGGGCGGGATGAAAAACTGTTTTTT.

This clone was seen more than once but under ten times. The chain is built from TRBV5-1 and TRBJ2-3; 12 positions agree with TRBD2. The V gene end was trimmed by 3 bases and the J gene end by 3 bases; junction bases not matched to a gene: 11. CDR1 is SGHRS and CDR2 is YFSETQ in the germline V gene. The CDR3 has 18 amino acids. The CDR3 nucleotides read TGCGCCAGCAGCTCCTACCCCCTAGCGGGGGGGAAAACAGATACGCAGTATTTT. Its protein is CASSSYPLAGGKTDTQYF.

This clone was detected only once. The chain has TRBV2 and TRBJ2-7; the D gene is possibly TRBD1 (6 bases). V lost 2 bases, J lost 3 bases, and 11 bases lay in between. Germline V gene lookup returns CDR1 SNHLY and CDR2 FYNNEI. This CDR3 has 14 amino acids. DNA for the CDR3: TGTGCCAGCAGTGAACAGGGGCGGCTCTACGAGCAGTACTTC. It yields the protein CASSEQGRLYEQYF.

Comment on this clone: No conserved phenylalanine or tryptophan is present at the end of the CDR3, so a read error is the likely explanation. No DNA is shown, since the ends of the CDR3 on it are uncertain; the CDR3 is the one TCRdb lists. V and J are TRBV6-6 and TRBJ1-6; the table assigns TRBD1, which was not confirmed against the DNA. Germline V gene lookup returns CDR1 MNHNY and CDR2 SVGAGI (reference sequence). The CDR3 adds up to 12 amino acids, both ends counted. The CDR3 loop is CASSYSGDSENV.

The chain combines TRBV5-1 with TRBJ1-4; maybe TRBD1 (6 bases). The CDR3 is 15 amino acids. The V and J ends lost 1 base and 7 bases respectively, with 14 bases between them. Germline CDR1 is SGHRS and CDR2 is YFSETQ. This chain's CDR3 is CASSLLSRGGEKLFF. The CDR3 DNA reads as TGCGCCAGCAGCTTGCTCTCCAGGGGTGGTGAAAAACTGTTTTTT.

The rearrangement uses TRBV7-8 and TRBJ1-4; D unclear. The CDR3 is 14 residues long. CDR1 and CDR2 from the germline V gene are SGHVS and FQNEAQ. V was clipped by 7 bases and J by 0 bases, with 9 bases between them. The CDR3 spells CASTRLATNEKLFF. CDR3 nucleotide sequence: TGTGCCAGCACCCGACTTGCAACTAATGAAAAACTGTTTTTT.

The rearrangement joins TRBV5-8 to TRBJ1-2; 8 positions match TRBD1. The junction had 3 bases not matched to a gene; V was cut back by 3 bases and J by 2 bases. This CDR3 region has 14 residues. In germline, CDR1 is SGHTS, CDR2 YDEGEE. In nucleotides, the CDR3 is TGTGCCAGCAGCTGGGGACAGGAGAACTATGGCTACACCTTC. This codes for CASSWGQENYGYTF.

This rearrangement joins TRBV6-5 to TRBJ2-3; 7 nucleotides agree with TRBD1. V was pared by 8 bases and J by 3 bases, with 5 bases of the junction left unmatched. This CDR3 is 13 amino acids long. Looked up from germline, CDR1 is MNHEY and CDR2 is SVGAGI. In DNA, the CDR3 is TGTGCCAGCCGAAAGACAGGGACAGATACGCAGTATTTT. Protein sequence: CASRKTGTDTQYF.

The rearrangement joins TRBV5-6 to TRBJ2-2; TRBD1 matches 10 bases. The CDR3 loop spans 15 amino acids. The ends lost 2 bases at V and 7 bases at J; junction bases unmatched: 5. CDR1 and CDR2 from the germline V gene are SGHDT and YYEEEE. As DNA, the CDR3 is TGTGCCAGCAGCTTTGGGACAGGGGTTGGCGGGGAGCTGTTTTTT. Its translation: CASSFGTGVGGELFF. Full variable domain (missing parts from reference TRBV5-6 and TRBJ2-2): DAGVTQSPTHLIKTRGQQVTLRCSPKSGHDTVSWYQQALGQGPQFIFQYYEEEERQRGNFPDRFSGHQFPNYSSELNVNALLLGDSALYLCASSFGTGVGGELFFGEGSRLTVL.

CDR3 DNA: TGTGCTAGTGGTTTGGACAATCAAGAGACCCAGTACTTC. It is translated as CASGLDNQETQYF. The chain couples TRBV12-5 to TRBJ2-5; D uncertain. The CDR3 loop spans 13 amino acids. Germline lookup yields CDR1 LGHNT and CDR2 FRNRAP. V lost 1 base, J lost 2 bases, and 5 bases lay in between.

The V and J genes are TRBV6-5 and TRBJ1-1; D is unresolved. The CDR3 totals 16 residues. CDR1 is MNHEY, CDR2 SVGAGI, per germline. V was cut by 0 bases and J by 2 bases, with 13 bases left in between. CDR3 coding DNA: TGTGCCAGCAGTTACTCGGTGAGGCCTCGAAACACTGAAGCTTTCTTT. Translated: CASSYSVRPRNTEAFF.

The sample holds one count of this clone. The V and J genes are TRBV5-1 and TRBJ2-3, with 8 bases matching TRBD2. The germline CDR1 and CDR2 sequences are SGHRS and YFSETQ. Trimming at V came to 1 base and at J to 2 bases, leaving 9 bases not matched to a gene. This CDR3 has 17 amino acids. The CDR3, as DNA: TGCGCCAGCAGCTTGTACCTGCGGGGGGCAATCACAGATACGCAGTATTTT. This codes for CASSLYLRGAITDTQYF.

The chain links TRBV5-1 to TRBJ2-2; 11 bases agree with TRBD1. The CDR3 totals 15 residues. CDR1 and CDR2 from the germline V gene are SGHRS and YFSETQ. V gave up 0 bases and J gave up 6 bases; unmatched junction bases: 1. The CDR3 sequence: CASSLAGQGAGELFF. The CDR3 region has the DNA TGCGCCAGCAGCTTGGCGGGACAGGGGGCCGGGGAGCTGTTTTTT.

The CDR3 nucleotides read TGCGCCAGCAGCTTGTGGACGGGGGGGCCAGGTGAGCAGTTCTTC. Amino acid sequence: CASSLWTGGPGEQFF. V usage is TRBV5-1 and J usage is TRBJ2-1; 8 bases match TRBD2. Germline V CDR1 and CDR2: SGHRS, YFSETQ. This CDR3 region has 15 residues. V shed 1 base, J shed 9 bases, and the junction held 9 bases outside the gene matches.

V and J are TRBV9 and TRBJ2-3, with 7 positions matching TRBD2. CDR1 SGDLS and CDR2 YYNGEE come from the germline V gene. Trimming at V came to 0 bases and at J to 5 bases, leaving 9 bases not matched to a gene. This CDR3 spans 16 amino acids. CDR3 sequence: CASSVESGGSVDTQYF. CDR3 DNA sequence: TGTGCCAGCAGCGTAGAATCCGGGGGGTCCGTAGATACGCAGTATTTT.

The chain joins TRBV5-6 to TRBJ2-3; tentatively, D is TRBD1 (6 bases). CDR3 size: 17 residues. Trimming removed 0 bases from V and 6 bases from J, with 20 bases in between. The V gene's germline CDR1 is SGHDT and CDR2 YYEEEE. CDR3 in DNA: TGTGCCAGCAGCTTGGTCGGGACATCCGGTGGCGTTGATACGCAGTATTTT. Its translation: CASSLVGTSGGVDTQYF.

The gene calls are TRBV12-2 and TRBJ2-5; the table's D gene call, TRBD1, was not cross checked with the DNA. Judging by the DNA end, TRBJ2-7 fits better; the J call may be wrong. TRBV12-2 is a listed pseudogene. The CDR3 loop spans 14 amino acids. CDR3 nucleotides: TGTGCAAGTCGCCTATGGACAGGGGGCTACGAGCAGTACTTC. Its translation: CASRLWTGGYEQYF.

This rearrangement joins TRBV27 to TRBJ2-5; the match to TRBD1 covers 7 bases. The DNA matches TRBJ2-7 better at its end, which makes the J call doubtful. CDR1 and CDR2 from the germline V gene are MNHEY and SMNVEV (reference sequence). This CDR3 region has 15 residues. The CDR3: CASRWDGQGAYEQYF. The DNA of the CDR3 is TGTGCCAGCAGGTGGGACGGGCAGGGGGCCTACGAGCAGTACTTC.

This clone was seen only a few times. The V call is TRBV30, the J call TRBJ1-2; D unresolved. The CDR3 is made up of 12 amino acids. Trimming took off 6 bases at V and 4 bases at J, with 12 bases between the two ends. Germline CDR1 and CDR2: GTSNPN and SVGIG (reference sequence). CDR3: CACLGRAYGYTF. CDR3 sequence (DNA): TGTGCCTGCCTAGGGAGGGCCTATGGCTACACCTTC. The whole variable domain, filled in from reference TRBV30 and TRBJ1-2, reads SQTIHQWPATLVQPVGSPLSLECTVEGTSNPNLYWYRQAAGRGLQLLFYSVGIGQISSEVPQNLSASRPQDRQFILSSKKLLLSDSGFYLCACLGRAYGYTFGSGTRLTVV.

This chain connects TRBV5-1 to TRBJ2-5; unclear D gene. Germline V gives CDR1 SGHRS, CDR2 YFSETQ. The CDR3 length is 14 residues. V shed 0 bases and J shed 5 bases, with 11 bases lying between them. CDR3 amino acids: CASSLGSSVETQYF. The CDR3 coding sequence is TGCGCCAGCAGCTTGGGTTCCAGTGTGGAGACCCAGTACTTC. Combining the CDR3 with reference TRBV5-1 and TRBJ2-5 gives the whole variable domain KAGVTQTPRYLIKTRGQQVTLSCSPISGHRSVSWYQQTPGQGLQFLFEYFSETQRNKGNFPGRFSGRQFSNSRSEMNVSTLELGDSALYLCASSLGSSVETQYFGPGTRLLVL.

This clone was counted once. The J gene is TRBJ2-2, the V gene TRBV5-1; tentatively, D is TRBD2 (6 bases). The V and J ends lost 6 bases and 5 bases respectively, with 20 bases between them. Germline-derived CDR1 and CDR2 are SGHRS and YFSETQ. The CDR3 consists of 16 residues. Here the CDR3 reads CASIGRLPGRTGELFF. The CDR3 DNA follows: TGCGCCAGCATCGGACGGTTACCTGGGAGGACCGGGGAGCTGTTTTTT. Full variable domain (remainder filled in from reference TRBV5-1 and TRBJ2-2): KAGVTQTPRYLIKTRGQQVTLSCSPISGHRSVSWYQQTPGQGLQFLFEYFSETQRNKGNFPGRFSGRQFSNSRSEMNVSTLELGDSALYLCASIGRLPGRTGELFFGEGSRLTVL.